The 22 T cell receptor beta chains in this list originate from one sample, sequenced in a study of early T cells in non-severe SARS-CoV-2 infection (dated by TCRdb to the early 2020s). The library was generated by 5' RACE. Reads for this sample came from a NextSeq 500. Through fastp at Q25 and MiXCR, TCRdb rebuilt clones from the public reads, retaining in-frame beta chains. Merged by CDR3 protein, the rows form single entries marked with the most common genes and DNA. The sample includes about 28,000 distinct CDR3 sequences, with about 5% observed a single time. The leading ten clones occupy around 24% of the sample. The sequencing input was whole blood. The source of these receptors is an adult who was a healthcare worker with PCR-confirmed SARS-CoV-2 infection or an uninfected control (not recorded which).

This clonotype was seen only a few times. This sequence joins TRBV11-2 and TRBJ2-2, with 8 positions matching TRBD1. The CDR3 consists of 16 residues. Germline V gene lookup returns CDR1 SGHAT and CDR2 FQNNGV. V lost 2 bases, J lost 1 base, and 3 bases stayed unmatched. The CDR3 DNA is TGTGCCAGCAGCTTACACGGACAGGGGAACACCGGGGAGCTGTTTTTT. It encodes CASSLHGQGNTGELFF.

The sample holds many counts of this clonotype. The chain recombines TRBV7-6 with TRBJ1-6, with D possibly being TRBD1 (6 bases). V was trimmed by 5 bases and J by 3 bases, leaving 14 bases between them. The V gene's germline CDR1 is SGHVS and CDR2 FNYEAQ. This CDR3 spans 16 amino acids. CDR3 nucleotides: TGTGCCAGCAGCCCCCTGGGGGGCGACTATAATTCACCCCTCCACTTT. Protein sequence: CASSPLGGDYNSPLHF.

V gene TRBV5-4 combines with J gene TRBJ2-7; D is unclear. Trimming shortened V by 0 bases and J by 1 base, and 8 bases separated the two germline ends. CDR1 and CDR2 from the germline V gene are SGHNT and YYREEE (reference sequence). CDR3 length: 14 amino acids. CDR3 in amino acids: CASSLDQASYEQYF. The CDR3 DNA is TGTGCCAGCAGCTTGGACCAAGCGTCCTACGAGCAGTACTTC.

This clonotype was detected many times. The CDR3 sequence is CASSLGGSGSMVEQYF. In DNA, the CDR3 is TGTGCCAGCAGCTTAGGGGGTAGCGGGAGCATGGTCGAGCAGTACTTC. The chain is built from TRBV7-9 and TRBJ2-7; 9 positions match TRBD2. The CDR3 sequence is 16 residues long. Losses at the gene ends were 1 base for V and 6 bases for J; bases not matched to a gene: 10. Germline values: CDR1 SEHNR, CDR2 FQNEAQ (reference sequence).

This clonotype occurred a few times. This chain uses TRBV15 with TRBJ1-5; 8 positions match TRBD1. The germline CDR1 and CDR2 sequences are LNHNV and YYDKDF (reference sequence). J gave up 3 bases and V 1 base, and 2 bases lay outside the gene matches. This CDR3 has 15 amino acids. CDR3 nucleotide sequence: TGTGCCACCAGCAGAGGACAGGGGATCAATCAGCCCCAGCATTTT. It codes for CATSRGQGINQPQHF.

This clonotype was seen at least ten times. V and J are TRBV12-3 or TRBV12-4 and TRBJ2-3; D perhaps matches TRBD2 (6 bases). The CDR3 contains 13 residues. The ends were cut back, 6 bases at V and 3 bases at J, with 10 bases in the middle. The DNA for the CDR3 is TGTGCCAGCAGGGTGGCGGGGACAGATACGCAGTATTTT. Translation: CASRVAGTDTQYF.

The J gene is TRBJ1-5, the V gene TRBV18; no definite D call. The germline CDR1 and CDR2 sequences are KGHSH and LQKENI. The CDR3 has 14 residues. V was cut by 3 bases and J by 5 bases, with 11 bases left in between. In DNA form, the CDR3 reads TGTGCCAGCTCACCGCTCTCGGCAGATCAGCCCCAGCATTTT. Its protein product is CASSPLSADQPQHF.

Many counts were recorded for this clonotype. J is TRBJ1-6 and V is TRBV27, with 9 nucleotides matching TRBD1. The V gene's germline CDR1 is MNHEY and CDR2 SMNVEV (reference sequence). V shed 6 bases and J 11 bases; nucleotides not matched to a gene: 8. CDR3 length: 14 residues. Here the CDR3 reads CASSTGGPRAPLHF. In DNA form, the CDR3 reads TGTGCCAGCAGCACAGGGGGCCCAAGGGCACCCCTCCACTTT.

This clonotype was observed many times. The chain uses TRBV6-2 or TRBV6-3 and TRBJ2-7, with 8 positions matching TRBD2. V was clipped by 7 bases and J by 4 bases; unmatched bases: 12. The CDR3 is made up of 15 amino acids. Germline CDR1 and CDR2: MNHEY and SVGEGT. CDR3 sequence: CASIPGESGSYEQYF. As DNA, the CDR3 is TGTGCCAGCATCCCCGGGGAGAGCGGGAGTTACGAGCAGTACTTC.

This clonotype was detected ten times or more. The V gene is TRBV12-3 or TRBV12-4, the J gene TRBJ2-7, with unresolved D. The CDR3 length is 12 residues. The V and J ends lost 4 bases and 5 bases respectively, with 9 bases between them. The CDR3 reads CASSSLTDEQYF. As DNA, the CDR3 is TGTGCCAGCAGTTCATTGACCGACGAGCAGTACTTC.

The chain employs TRBV6-5 and TRBJ2-5; D unclear. This CDR3 comprises 14 residues. Germline assignment: CDR1 MNHEY and CDR2 SVGAGI. Trimming stripped 6 bases from V and 4 bases from J, with 15 bases between. CDR3 amino acids: CASSPRVTGETQYF. CDR3 coding DNA: TGTGCCAGCAGCCCCCGGGTCACGGGAGAGACCCAGTACTTC.

This clonotype was observed at least ten times. The V gene is TRBV6-2 or TRBV6-3, the J gene TRBJ2-3; D is possibly TRBD2 (6 bases). The germline V gene has CDR1 MNHEY and CDR2 SVGEGT. V shed 5 bases and J shed 2 bases, with 17 bases lying between them. This CDR3 has 16 amino acids. Here the CDR3 reads CASSKPGLRSTDTQYF. The CDR3 coding sequence is TGTGCCAGCAGTAAACCGGGACTCCGATCCACAGATACGCAGTATTTT.

V gene TRBV5-6 combines with J gene TRBJ2-7, with no clear D. This CDR3 has 12 residues. Germline V gene sequence: CDR1 SGHDT, CDR2 YYEEEE. V lost 1 base to trimming and J lost 0 bases, with 2 bases between them. The chain's CDR3 is CASSLNSYEQYF. CDR3 bases: TGTGCCAGCAGCTTGAACTCCTACGAGCAGTACTTC.

This clonotype was observed many times. The rearrangement links TRBV7-8 to TRBJ2-1; TRBD2 aligns across 7 bases. Germline-derived CDR1 and CDR2 are SGHVS and FQNEAQ. The CDR3 spans 15 residues. The V and J ends lost 2 bases and 9 bases, in that order; junction bases with no gene match: 10. In nucleotides, the CDR3 is TGTGCCAGCAGCTTACTTGCGGGAGTTGATAGTGAGCAGTTCTTC. Amino acids: CASSLLAGVDSEQFF.

The sample holds many counts of this clonotype. The V call is TRBV5-4, the J call TRBJ2-5; D is uncertain. Germline V lookup: CDR1 SGHNT, CDR2 YYREEE (reference sequence). V lost 0 bases, J lost 1 base, and 7 bases lay in between. The CDR3 consists of 14 residues. CDR3 sequence: CASSLGVRQETQYF. CDR3 DNA: TGTGCCAGCAGCTTGGGGGTTCGCCAAGAGACCCAGTACTTC.

V usage is TRBV12-3 or TRBV12-4 and J usage is TRBJ2-1; TRBD2 matches 13 bases. The CDR3 consists of 14 residues. Germline trimming cut 7 bases from V and 9 bases from J; bases unmatched to any gene: 6. CDR3 sequence reads: CASTTSGRYGEQFF. The CDR3 DNA reads TGTGCCAGCACGACTAGCGGGAGGTATGGTGAGCAGTTCTTC.

In this sample, this clonotype turned up many times. CDR3 region: CASSLDNPAGVFDEQFF. The CDR3 nucleotides are TGTGCCAGCAGCTTAGATAATCCAGCGGGAGTTTTCGATGAGCAGTTCTTC. The chain combines TRBV11-3 with TRBJ2-1; 8 positions agree with TRBD2. This CDR3 is built from 17 residues. Germline assignment: CDR1 SGHNT and CDR2 YENEEA. V was pared by 0 bases and J by 8 bases, with 12 bases of the junction left unmatched. The full variable domain, in which reference TRBV11-3 and TRBJ2-1 provide the parts outside the CDR3, is EAGVVQSPRYKIIEKKQPVAFWCNPISGHNTLYWYLQNLGQGPELLIRYENEEAVDDSQLPKDRFSAERLKGVDSTLKIQPAELGDSAVYLCASSLDNPAGVFDEQFFGPGTRLTVL.

This clonotype was seen at least ten times. The chain links TRBV11-2 to TRBJ2-5, with D perhaps TRBD2 (6 bases). This CDR3 spans 15 amino acids. The germline V gene has CDR1 SGHAT and CDR2 FQNNGV. Between the trimmed V and J ends, which lost 8 bases and 2 bases, there was a span of 18 bases. The CDR3 sequence: CASGGGYLSQETQYF. CDR3 nucleotides: TGTGCCAGCGGCGGAGGGTACCTCTCACAAGAGACCCAGTACTTC.

This clonotype appeared many times. This chain uses TRBV5-1 with TRBJ2-1; TRBD2 agrees at 10 bases. V shed 4 bases and J 4 bases; nucleotides not matched to a gene: 5. CDR3 length: 15 amino acids. Looked up from germline, CDR1 is SGHRS and CDR2 is YFSETQ. CDR3 bases: TGCGCCAGCAGCGCGGGACTAGCGTCTTACAATGAGCAGTTCTTC. Translating gives CASSAGLASYNEQFF.

This clonotype was recorded a few times. V gene TRBV7-8 combines with J gene TRBJ2-5, with 13 bases that match TRBD2. Germline V gene data show CDR1 as SGHVS and CDR2 as FQNEAQ. V was clipped by 5 bases and J by 8 bases; unmatched bases: 5. This CDR3 region has 14 residues. The chain's CDR3 is CASSTSGRAVTQYF. CDR3 nucleotide sequence: TGTGCCAGCAGCACTAGCGGGAGGGCAGTAACCCAGTACTTC. Together with reference TRBV7-8 and TRBJ2-5, the CDR3 gives the full variable domain: GAGVSQSPRYKVAKRGQDVALRCDPISGHVSLFWYQQALGQGPEFLTYFQNEAQLDKSGLPSDRFFAERPEGSVSTLKIQRTQQEDSAVYLCASSTSGRAVTQYFGPGTRLLVL.

This clonotype was observed at least ten times. The chain employs TRBV12-3 or TRBV12-4 and TRBJ2-3; D call uncertain. The CDR3 length is 14 residues. Deletions cut 2 bases from V and 2 bases from J, with 8 bases between. The CDR3 bases are TGTGCCAGCAGTTTACTTCTGCCCACAGATACGCAGTATTTT. Amino acid sequence: CASSLLLPTDTQYF.

This clonotype was detected ten times or more. The chain uses TRBV7-2 and TRBJ1-6; 9 bases align to TRBD1. This CDR3 region has 17 residues. CDR1 and CDR2 from the germline V gene are SGHTA and FQGNSA. J gave up 0 bases and V 6 bases, and 6 bases lay outside the gene matches. The CDR3 loop reads CASSRGTGSSYNSPLHF. CDR3 bases: TGTGCCAGCAGTAGGGGGACAGGGAGCTCCTATAATTCACCCCTCCACTTT.